This T cell receptor (beta chain) comes out of a study of T cell repertoires in cytomegalovirus infection (dated by TCRdb to 2018 to 2020). Regarding the complete study: Because public TCR beta signatures pointed to carriage of CMV infection together with the matching HLA type, the HLA type of each donor mattered for the analysis.

General findings and caveats noted by the study authors: The ex vivo response was dominated by HLA-C-restricted CMV-specific TCR beta clonotypes, which also provided the single most frequent clonotype in two of eight donors. Carriers of CMV infection plus the relevant HLA type were discriminated by the cumulative frequency of public TCR beta family members in the study cohort and in an independent roughly 380-donor cohort.

CDR1 and CDR2, per the germline V gene, are SGHTA and FQGNSA. Taken from cysteine to phenylalanine, the CDR3 has 15 residues. Only CDR3 DNA is held: 45 bases, read in frame from base 1. For this clonotype: The antigen it recognizes is unknown. Its ends do not fully match the called genes, so a read error is possible.

Sequencing was performed on an Illumina HiSeq 1500. Through fastp at Q25 and MiXCR, TCRdb rebuilt clones from the public reads, retaining in-frame beta chains. Every distinct CDR3 protein forms one entry, paired with its most common genes and DNA. This sample is represented by some 680,000 distinct CDR3 sequences; less than 40% of them were singletons. The top ten constitute about 2.8% of the sample. The receptor chain draws on TRBV7-2 and TRBJ2-1, with 10 central nucleotides matching TRBD2. The sequence was collected from a human donor in good health (CMV status not recorded). Some clones in this sample may be carry-over from other donors' samples. Sequenced material: PBMCs. The CDR3 region: CASSLGTSGLNEKFF. The DNA sequence is as follows: TGTGCCAGCAGCTTAGGGACTAGCGGACTCAATGAGAAGTTCTTC.